The clone carrying this T cell receptor beta chain has just a few counts. The target antigen is unknown. The time point is: newly diagnosed GD, antithyroid drugs for less than 3 months. PBMCs were the source of the RNA used for TCR sequencing. To make TCR beta libraries, researchers used iRepertoire HTBI primers and Arm-PCR of CDR3 regions. Using its own MiXCR run on the multiplex PCR reads, TCRdb lists one record per CDR3 protein. Among 500,000 or so distinct CDR3 sequences, 16% were seen once, and the ten largest hold roughly 25%. This record belongs to a study of regulatory T cells in long-lasting Graves disease. J gave up 3 bases and V 4 bases, and 7 bases lay outside the gene matches. CDR1 is SGHRS and CDR2 is YFSETQ in the germline V gene. The CDR3 covers 14 residues. The study's findings and limits: Persistent Graves' patients showed a TCR diversity that was lower than that of newly diagnosed ones. More public clonotypes were shared by persistent patients (about 2,700) than by new patients (roughly 910).

The sample was also linked to a second study, of T cells in Graves' hyperthyroidism and ophthalmopathy.

The receptor was isolated from a woman between 40 and 65 years old with Graves disease. The source was peripheral blood mononuclear cells (PBMCs), collected at new diagnosis, from a patient treated with antithyroid drugs. The V call is TRBV5-1, the J call TRBJ2-7; 7 nucleotides agree with TRBD2. As DNA, the CDR3 is TGCGCCAGCAGCCCTGGTAGCGGGCACTACGAGCAGTACTTC. Protein sequence: CASSPGSGHYEQYF. The entire variable domain, with the rest obtained from reference TRBV5-1 and TRBJ2-7, is as follows: KAGVTQTPRYLIKTRGQQVTLSCSPISGHRSVSWYQQTPGQGLQFLFEYFSETQRNKGNFPGRFSGRQFSNSRSEMNVSTLELGDSALYLCASSPGSGHYEQYFGPGTRLTVT.